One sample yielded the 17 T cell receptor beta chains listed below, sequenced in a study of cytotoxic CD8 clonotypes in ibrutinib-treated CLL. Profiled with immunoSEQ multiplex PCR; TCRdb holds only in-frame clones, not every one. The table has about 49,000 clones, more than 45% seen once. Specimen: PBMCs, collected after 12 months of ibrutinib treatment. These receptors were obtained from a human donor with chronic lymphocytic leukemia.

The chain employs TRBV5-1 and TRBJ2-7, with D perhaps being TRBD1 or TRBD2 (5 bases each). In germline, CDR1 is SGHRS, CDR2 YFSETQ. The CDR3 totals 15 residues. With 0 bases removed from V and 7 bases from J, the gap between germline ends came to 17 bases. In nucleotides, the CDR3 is TGCGCCAGCAGCTTGGAACCCGACAGAACGGGGGAGCAGTACTTC. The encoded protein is CASSLEPDRTGEQYF.

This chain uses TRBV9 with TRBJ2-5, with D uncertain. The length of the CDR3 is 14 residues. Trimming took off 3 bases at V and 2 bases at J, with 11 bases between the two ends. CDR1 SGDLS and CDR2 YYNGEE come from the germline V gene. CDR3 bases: TGTGCCAGCAGCGAGACTCAAGAACAAGAGACCCAGTACTTC. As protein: CASSETQEQETQYF.

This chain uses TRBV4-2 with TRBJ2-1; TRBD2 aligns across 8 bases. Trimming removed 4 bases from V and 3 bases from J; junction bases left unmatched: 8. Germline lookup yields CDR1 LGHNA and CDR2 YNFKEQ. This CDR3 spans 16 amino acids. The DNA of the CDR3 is TGTGCCAGCAGCCCATCGGGACTAGGGGTCTACAATGAGCAGTTCTTC. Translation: CASSPSGLGVYNEQFF.

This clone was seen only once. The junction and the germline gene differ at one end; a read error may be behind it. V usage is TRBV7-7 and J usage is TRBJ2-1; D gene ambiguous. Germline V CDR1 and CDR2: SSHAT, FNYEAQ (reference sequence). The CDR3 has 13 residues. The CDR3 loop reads CASSPTVYNEQFF. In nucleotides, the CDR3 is TGTGCTAGCAGCCCCACAGTATACAATGAGCAGTTCTTC.

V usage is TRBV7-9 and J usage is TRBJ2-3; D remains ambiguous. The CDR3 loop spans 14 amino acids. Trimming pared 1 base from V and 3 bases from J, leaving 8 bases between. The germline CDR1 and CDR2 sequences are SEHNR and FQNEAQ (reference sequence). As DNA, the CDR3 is TGTGCCAGCAGCTTAGAAATGGGGACAGATACGCAGTATTTT. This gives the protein CASSLEMGTDTQYF.

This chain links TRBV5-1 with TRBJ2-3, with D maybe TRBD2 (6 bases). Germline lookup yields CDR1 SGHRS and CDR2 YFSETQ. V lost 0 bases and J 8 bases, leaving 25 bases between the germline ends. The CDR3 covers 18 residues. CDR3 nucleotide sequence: TGCGCCAGCAGCTTGGGAATCGATAGTGGGCTAGGAGGGAGTACGCAGTATTTT. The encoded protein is CASSLGIDSGLGGSTQYF.

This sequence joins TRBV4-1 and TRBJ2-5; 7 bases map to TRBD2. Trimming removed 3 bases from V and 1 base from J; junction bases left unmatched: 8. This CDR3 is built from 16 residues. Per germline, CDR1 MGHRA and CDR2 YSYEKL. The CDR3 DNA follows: TGCGCCAGCAGCCAGGGTAGCTGGGGGGGCCAAGAGACCCAGTACTTC. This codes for CASSQGSWGGQETQYF.

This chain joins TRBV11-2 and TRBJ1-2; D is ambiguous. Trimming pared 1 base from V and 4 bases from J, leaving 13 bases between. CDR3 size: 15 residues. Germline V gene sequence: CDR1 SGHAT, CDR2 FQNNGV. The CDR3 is CASSLVRRSSYGYTF. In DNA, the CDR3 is TGTGCCAGCAGCTTAGTTAGGAGGTCTTCCTATGGCTACACCTTC.

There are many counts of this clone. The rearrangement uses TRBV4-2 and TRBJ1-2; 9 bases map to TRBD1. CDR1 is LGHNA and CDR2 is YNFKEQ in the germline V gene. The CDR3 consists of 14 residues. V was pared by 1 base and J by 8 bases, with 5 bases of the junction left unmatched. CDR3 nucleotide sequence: TGTGCCAGCAGCCAAGTACAGGGGGCGCTGGGCTACACCTTC. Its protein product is CASSQVQGALGYTF.

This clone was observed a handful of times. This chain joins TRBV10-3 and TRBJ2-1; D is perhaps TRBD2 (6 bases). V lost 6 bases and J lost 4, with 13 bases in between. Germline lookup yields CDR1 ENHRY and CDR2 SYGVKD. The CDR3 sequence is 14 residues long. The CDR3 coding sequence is TGTGCCATCAGCGCCGGGACTCCTTACAATGAGCAGTTCTTC. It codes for CAISAGTPYNEQFF.

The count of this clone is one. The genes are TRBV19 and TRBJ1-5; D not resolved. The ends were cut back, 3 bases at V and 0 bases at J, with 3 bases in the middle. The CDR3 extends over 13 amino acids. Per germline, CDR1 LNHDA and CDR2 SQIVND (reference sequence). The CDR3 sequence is CASSMNSNQPQHF. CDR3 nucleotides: TGTGCCAGTAGTATGAATAGCAATCAGCCCCAGCATTTT.

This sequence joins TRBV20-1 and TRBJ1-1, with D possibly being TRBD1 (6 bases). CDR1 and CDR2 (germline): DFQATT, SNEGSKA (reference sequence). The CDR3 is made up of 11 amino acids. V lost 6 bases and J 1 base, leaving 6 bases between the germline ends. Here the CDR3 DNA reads TGCAGTGCGACAGGGAACACTGAAGCTTTCTTT. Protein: CSATGNTEAFF.

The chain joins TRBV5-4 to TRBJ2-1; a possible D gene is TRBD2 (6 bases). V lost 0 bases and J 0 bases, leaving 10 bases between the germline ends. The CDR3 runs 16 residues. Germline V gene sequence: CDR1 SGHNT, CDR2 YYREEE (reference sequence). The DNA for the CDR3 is TGTGCCAGCAGCTTGGTACGGGAGAGCTCCTACAATGAGCAGTTCTTC. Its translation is CASSLVRESSYNEQFF.

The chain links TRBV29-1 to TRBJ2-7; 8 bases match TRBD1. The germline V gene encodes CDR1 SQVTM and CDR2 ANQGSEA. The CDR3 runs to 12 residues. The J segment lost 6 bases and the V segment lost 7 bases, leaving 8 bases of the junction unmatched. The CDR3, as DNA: TGCAGCGCTCACATACAGGGGGGCGAGCAGTACTTC. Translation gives CSAHIQGGEQYF.

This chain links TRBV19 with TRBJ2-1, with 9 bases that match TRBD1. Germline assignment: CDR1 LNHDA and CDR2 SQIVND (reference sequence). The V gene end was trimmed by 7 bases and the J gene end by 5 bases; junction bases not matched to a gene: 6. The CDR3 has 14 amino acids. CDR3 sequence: CASTGTGTHNEQFF. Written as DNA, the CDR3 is TGTGCCAGTACTGGGACAGGGACTCACAATGAGCAGTTCTTC.

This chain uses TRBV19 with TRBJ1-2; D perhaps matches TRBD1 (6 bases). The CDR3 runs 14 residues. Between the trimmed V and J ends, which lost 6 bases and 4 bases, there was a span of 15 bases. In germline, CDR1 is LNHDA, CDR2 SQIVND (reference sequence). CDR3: CASRTFRQAYGYTF. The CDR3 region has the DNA TGTGCCAGTAGGACATTTCGACAGGCCTATGGCTACACCTTC.

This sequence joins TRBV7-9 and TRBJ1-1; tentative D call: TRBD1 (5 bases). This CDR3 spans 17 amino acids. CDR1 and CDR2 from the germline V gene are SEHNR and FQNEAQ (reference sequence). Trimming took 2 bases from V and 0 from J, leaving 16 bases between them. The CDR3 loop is CASSLNRAGHLNTEAFF. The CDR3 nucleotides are TGTGCCAGCAGCTTAAATCGGGCAGGACACCTGAACACTGAAGCTTTCTTT.